This TCR beta chain was recorded in a study of neurological immune-mediated disorders. Study-level results: HTLV-1-associated myelopathy had the most TCR clonal expansion, while multiple sclerosis had the least, a level that fell below healthy controls.

Preparation of the unsorted libraries drew on 2 million PBMCs stored at -80 C. Comment on this clonotype: What it binds is not known.

Synthesis of cDNA was accomplished via 5'RACE employing 10-nucleotide random UMIs. TCRdb processed the 5' RACE reads anew with MiXCR; each CDR3 protein has one entry. In the table there are roughly 80,000 distinct CDR3 sequences, roughly 17% of which are singletons. The CDR3 is made up of 13 amino acids. Trimming at V came to 3 bases and at J to 6 bases, leaving 4 bases not matched to a gene. This TCR came from a woman aged 40 to 55 in good health. Material: PBMCs. The rearrangement links TRBV12-3 or TRBV12-4 to TRBJ1-2; 7 bases match TRBD1. The CDR3 is CASSFGQGDGYTF. The CDR3 nucleotides are TGTGCCAGCAGTTTTGGCCAGGGGGATGGCTACACCTTC.